Shown below are 32 T cell receptor beta chains from a single sample sequenced in a study of T-cell memory formation after mild COVID-19. TCRdb re-derived calls from the 5' RACE reads in MiXCR, one entry per CDR3 protein. The sample carries roughly 340,000 distinct CDR3 sequences, less than 25% recorded once. Material for sequencing was PBMCs or a T cell subset sorted from them (not recorded which). These receptor sequences come from a man younger than 35 who had mild COVID-19 (a few samples of this study predate the infection). Cell type and time point are not known.

The rearrangement links TRBV28 to TRBJ2-5, with TRBD2 matching 9 bases. The CDR3 consists of 16 residues. Germline loops: CDR1 MDHEN, CDR2 SYDVKM. J was trimmed by 0 bases and V by 1 base; bases with no gene match: 3. The CDR3 bases are TGTGCCAGCAGTTTATCGGCTAGCGGGGACCAAGAGACCCAGTACTTC. Its protein product is CASSLSASGDQETQYF. The full variable domain, rest sourced from reference TRBV28 and TRBJ2-5, is DVKVTQSSRYLVKRTGEKVFLECVQDMDHENMFWYRQDPGLGLRLIYFSYDVKMKEKGDIPEGYSVSREKKERFSLILESASTNQTSMYLCASSLSASGDQETQYFGPGTRLLVL.

This clonotype was observed a handful of times. The gene calls are TRBV6-4 and TRBJ2-7, with TRBD1 matching over 7 bases. Germline CDR1 and CDR2: MRHNA and SNTAGT. This CDR3 has 13 amino acids. The ends lost 11 bases at V and 5 bases at J; junction bases unmatched: 12. Written as DNA, the CDR3 is TGTGCCTGGCGAGACAGGGTAACGGACGAGCAGTACTTC. Encoded protein: CAWRDRVTDEQYF.

This chain joins TRBV7-9 and TRBJ1-2; D uncertain. The CDR3 is 15 residues long. Germline-derived CDR1 and CDR2 are SEHNR and FQNEAQ (reference sequence). V lost 8 bases and J lost 4, with 20 bases in between. CDR3 sequence reads: CASGPPREELYGYTF. The CDR3 region has the DNA TGTGCCAGCGGCCCACCGCGTGAGGAACTCTATGGCTACACCTTC.

The gene calls are TRBV28 and TRBJ2-1; D possibly matches TRBD1 or TRBD2 (6 bases each). The CDR3 has 15 amino acids. The germline CDR1 and CDR2 sequences are MDHEN and SYDVKM. Trimming took 7 bases from V and 3 from J, leaving 16 bases between them. CDR3 nucleotides: TGTGCCAGCAAAACCGGGGGCGGGTACTACAATGAGCAGTTCTTC. It translates to CASKTGGGYYNEQFF. Together with reference TRBV28 and TRBJ2-1, the CDR3 gives the full variable domain: DVKVTQSSRYLVKRTGEKVFLECVQDMDHENMFWYRQDPGLGLRLIYFSYDVKMKEKGDIPEGYSVSREKKERFSLILESASTNQTSMYLCASKTGGGYYNEQFFGPGTRLTVL.

This clonotype occurred many times. The CDR3 DNA is TGTGCCAGCAGCGACCAAGAGACCCAGTACTTC. Its protein product is CASSDQETQYF. The chain carries TRBV9 and TRBJ2-5; D gene uncertain. Per the germline V gene, CDR1 is SGDLS and CDR2 is YYNGEE. The CDR3 has 11 amino acids. V lost 3 bases and J 0 bases, leaving 0 bases between the germline ends. Supplemented by reference TRBV9 and TRBJ2-5, the full variable domain reads DSGVTQTPKHLITATGQRVTLRCSPRSGDLSVYWYQQSLDQGLQFLIQYYNGEERAKGNILERFSAQQFPDLHSELNLSSLELGDSALYFCASSDQETQYFGPGTRLLVL.

This clonotype was observed a handful of times. The chain links TRBV4-1 to TRBJ1-2; TRBD1 matches at 8 bases. CDR1 is MGHRA and CDR2 is YSYEKL in the germline V gene. V lost 1 base and J lost 4; bases outside the gene matches: 5. The CDR3 is made up of 15 amino acids. CDR3 nucleotide sequence: TGCGCCAGCAGCCAAGTCGGACAGGGCGCCTATGGCTACACCTTC. It codes for CASSQVGQGAYGYTF.

The genes are TRBV27 and TRBJ2-6, with D unresolved. Germline V gene sequence: CDR1 MNHEY, CDR2 SMNVEV (reference sequence). The CDR3 is 15 residues long. V gave up 5 bases and J gave up 0 bases, with 8 bases separating them. The CDR3 spells CASSAEPSGANVLTF. In DNA, the CDR3 is TGTGCCAGCAGTGCAGAACCCTCTGGGGCCAACGTCCTGACTTTC.

The CDR3 nucleotides read TGTGCCATCAGGGTGTTAGAGGACACTGAAGCTTTCTTT. Protein: CAIRVLEDTEAFF. The rearrangement joins TRBV10-3 to TRBJ1-1; D not resolved. Trimming removed 6 bases from V and 3 bases from J, with 11 bases in between. This CDR3 comprises 13 residues. Germline V lookup: CDR1 ENHRY, CDR2 SYGVKD.

The chain joins TRBV6-5 to TRBJ2-7; tentatively, D is TRBD2 (5 bases). The germline V gene has CDR1 MNHEY and CDR2 SVGAGI. V was cut by 8 bases and J by 2 bases, with 7 bases left in between. CDR3 length equals 11 residues. CDR3 amino acids: CASGGPYEQYV. For the CDR3, the DNA is TGTGCCAGCGGAGGTCCCTACGAGCAGTACGTC.

The chain couples TRBV20-1 to TRBJ1-5; D call uncertain. Germline V lookup: CDR1 DFQATT, CDR2 SNEGSKA (reference sequence). This CDR3 contains 14 residues. The V gene lost 0 bases and the J gene lost 4 bases, with 10 bases spanning the gap. The CDR3 nucleotides read TGCAGTGCTAGAGATCCGGCAGAGAATCAGCCCCAGCATTTT. Amino acid sequence: CSARDPAENQPQHF.

This clonotype has only a few counts. The rearrangement links TRBV28 to TRBJ1-5; D gene unclear. The CDR3 covers 14 residues. Germline V gene data show CDR1 as MDHEN and CDR2 as SYDVKM. V was clipped by 6 bases and J by 2 bases, with 11 bases between them. CDR3 loop: CASRYHGGNQPQHF. The CDR3 DNA sequence: TGTGCCAGCAGGTACCATGGGGGCAATCAGCCCCAGCATTTT.

The table lists this clonotype with a few counts. The V gene is TRBV7-2, the J gene TRBJ1-1; D is undetermined. Germline V gene sequence: CDR1 SGHTA, CDR2 FQGNSA. This CDR3 comprises 13 residues. The V end lost 3 bases, the J end lost 10 bases, and 15 bases lay between the germline ends. CDR3 region: CASSFNGFYGAFF. The CDR3 nucleotides are TGTGCCAGCAGCTTCAACGGATTTTACGGAGCTTTCTTT.

This clonotype was counted a few times. The V call is TRBV18, the J call TRBJ1-2, with 7 bases matching TRBD1. Germline V gene lookup returns CDR1 KGHSH and CDR2 LQKENI. There are 14 residues in the CDR3. J was trimmed by 4 bases and V by 2 bases; bases with no gene match: 4. CDR3 nucleotide sequence: TGTGCCAGCTCACCAGGACAGGACTTCTATGGCTACACCTTC. Translation gives CASSPGQDFYGYTF. Combining the CDR3 with reference TRBV18 and TRBJ1-2 gives the whole variable domain NAGVMQNPRHLVRRRGQEARLRCSPMKGHSHVYWYRQLPEEGLKFMVYLQKENIIDESGMPKERFSAEFPKEGPSILRIQQVVRGDSAAYFCASSPGQDFYGYTFGSGTRLTVV.

This clonotype was seen at least ten times. The chain has TRBV7-8 and TRBJ1-6; no reliable D call. The germline V gene has CDR1 SGHVS and CDR2 FQNEAQ. V lost 4 bases and J lost 13, with 23 bases in between. This CDR3 is built from 16 residues. CDR3 residues: CASSSQNYRATGPLHF. The CDR3, as DNA: TGTGCCAGCAGCTCCCAAAATTACCGGGCAACGGGGCCCCTCCACTTT. The entire variable domain, with the rest obtained from reference TRBV7-8 and TRBJ1-6, is as follows: GAGVSQSPRYKVAKRGQDVALRCDPISGHVSLFWYQQALGQGPEFLTYFQNEAQLDKSGLPSDRFFAERPEGSVSTLKIQRTQQEDSAVYLCASSSQNYRATGPLHFGNGTRLTVT.

V and J are TRBV27 and TRBJ2-2; either TRBD1 or TRBD2 may fit D (5 bases each). This CDR3 comprises 14 residues. V lost 0 bases and J lost 6, with 8 bases in between. Germline assignment: CDR1 MNHEY and CDR2 SMNVEV (reference sequence). The CDR3 DNA reads TGTGCCAGCAGTTTATCCCCGGGACCCGGGGAGCTGTTTTTT. This gives the protein CASSLSPGPGELFF.

The chain has TRBV7-2 and TRBJ2-1, with a possible D match to TRBD1 (5 bases). CDR1 and CDR2 from the germline V gene are SGHTA and FQGNSA. Trimming took off 5 bases at V and 4 bases at J, with 24 bases between the two ends. This CDR3 is 18 amino acids long. The CDR3 bases are TGTGCCAGCAGCCTGCGCCTCAGGGTCCACGACCATTACAATGAGCAGTTCTTC. It yields the protein CASSLRLRVHDHYNEQFF.

This chain links TRBV7-6 with TRBJ1-3; D is undetermined. Trimming removed 2 bases from V and 1 base from J, with 9 bases in between. Looked up from germline, CDR1 is SGHVS and CDR2 is FNYEAQ. The CDR3 covers 15 residues. This chain's CDR3 is CASSLWSGSGNTIYF. In nucleotides, the CDR3 is TGTGCCAGCAGCTTATGGTCGGGTTCTGGAAACACCATATATTTT.

The genes are TRBV21-1 and TRBJ2-7; TRBD1, as called in the table, went unchecked against the DNA. TRBV21-1 is a pseudogene locus. The CDR3 totals 12 residues. The CDR3 reads CASRGDGYEQYV. CDR3 bases: TGTGCCAGCAGGGGGGACGGCTACGAGCAGTACGTC.

Points on this clonotype: A junction boundary mismatches the germline segment, possibly from a read error. The CDR3 here is CSWSDGGTDTQYF. CDR3 coding DNA: TGTTCCTGGAGTGATGGGGGCACAGATACGCAGTATTTT. The chain links TRBV30 to TRBJ2-3; no clear D. The CDR3 is made up of 13 amino acids. Germline V gives CDR1 GTSNPN, CDR2 SVGIG (reference sequence).

This clonotype came up many times. The chain employs TRBV7-2 and TRBJ2-2; D is undetermined. The CDR3 spans 16 residues. Trimming removed 3 bases at V and 6 bases at J, with 17 bases between. In germline, CDR1 is SGHTA, CDR2 FQGNSA. This CDR3 is CASSFLFPGSAGELFF. CDR3 DNA: TGTGCCAGCAGCTTTTTGTTCCCAGGTTCGGCCGGGGAGCTGTTTTTT.

This clonotype was seen at least ten times. The gene calls are TRBV5-1 and TRBJ1-6; no clear D. The germline CDR1 and CDR2 sequences are SGHRS and YFSETQ. V was cut by 0 bases and J by 1 base, with 11 bases left in between. The CDR3 totals 17 residues. The CDR3 is CASSLDEGGSYNSPLHF. CDR3 nucleotides: TGCGCCAGCAGCTTGGATGAGGGTGGGTCCTATAATTCACCCCTCCACTTT.

The sample holds a few counts of this clonotype. The J gene is TRBJ2-7, the V gene TRBV27; possibly TRBD1 or TRBD2 for D (5 bases each). The CDR3 loop spans 18 amino acids. V was shortened by 7 bases and J by 0 bases, with 25 bases between the two germline ends. Looked up from germline, CDR1 is MNHEY and CDR2 is SMNVEV (reference sequence). CDR3 sequence reads: CASTGARNREVASYEQYF. The CDR3, as DNA: TGTGCCAGCACCGGGGCCAGAAACCGGGAAGTAGCCTCCTACGAGCAGTACTTC.

V and J are TRBV7-6 and TRBJ2-7, with D tentatively TRBD2 (6 bases). CDR3 length equals 12 residues. The V and J ends lost 5 bases and 7 bases respectively, with 12 bases between them. Germline assignment: CDR1 SGHVS and CDR2 FNYEAQ. CDR3 sequence: CASSPPAGEQYF. For the CDR3, the DNA is TGTGCCAGCAGCCCACCCGCGGGGGAGCAGTACTTC.

Details on this clonotype: A much larger clone differs from this one at a single base, so this may be a read error. The chain uses TRBV11-2 and TRBJ2-5; D uncertain. Trimming shortened V by 3 bases and J by 2 bases, and 7 bases separated the two germline ends. The CDR3 runs 13 residues. Germline CDR1 reads SGHAT; CDR2 reads FQNNGV. CDR3 bases: TGTGCCAGCAGCTTGATGAGGCAAGAGACCCAGTACTTC. Its translation is CASSLMRQETQYF.

This clonotype was observed a handful of times. The rearrangement joins TRBV11-2 to TRBJ1-1; no firm D call. This CDR3 spans 16 amino acids. CDR1 is SGHAT and CDR2 is FQNNGV in the germline V gene. Trimming left V 6 bases short and J 0 bases short, with 17 bases between. Here the CDR3 reads CASSSIWGRVNTEAFF. The CDR3 coding sequence is TGTGCCAGCAGTTCTATTTGGGGAAGGGTGAACACTGAAGCTTTCTTT.

The chain uses TRBV12-3 or TRBV12-4 and TRBJ2-4, with D uncertain. The CDR3 runs 13 residues. Trimming took 4 bases from V and 4 from J, leaving 8 bases between them. The CDR3 is CASSSRPKNIQYF. CDR3 nucleotide sequence: TGTGCCAGCAGTTCGCGGCCGAAAAACATTCAGTACTTC.

This clonotype appeared a few times. The chain joins TRBV6-6 to TRBJ1-1; D remains unclear. The V end was cut by 6 bases, the J end by 8 bases, with 19 bases between. Germline V gene lookup returns CDR1 MNHNY and CDR2 SVGAGI (reference sequence). This CDR3 is built from 14 residues. Here the CDR3 reads CASSTLVSGREAFF. The CDR3 DNA reads as TGTGCCAGCAGCACGTTGGTCTCTGGTAGAGAAGCTTTCTTT.

The V gene is TRBV15, the J gene TRBJ2-5; no clear D. In germline, CDR1 is LNHNV, CDR2 YYDKDF (reference sequence). The CDR3 is 15 residues long. V was cut by 1 base and J by 9 bases, with 18 bases left in between. The CDR3 protein is CATSRVELRQGSQYF. As DNA, the CDR3 is TGTGCCACCAGCAGAGTCGAACTTCGCCAAGGGTCCCAGTACTTC.

The chain uses TRBV9 and TRBJ1-6; D call uncertain. The CDR3 totals 12 residues. V lost 6 bases to trimming and J lost 7 bases, with 8 bases between them. The germline V gene has CDR1 SGDLS and CDR2 YYNGEE. DNA for the CDR3: TGTGCCAGCAACCAGAACAATTCACCCCTCCACTTT. Translation gives CASNQNNSPLHF.

This clonotype has more than one count but fewer than ten. The chain joins TRBV21-1 to TRBJ1-4; the DNA was not compared with TRBD1, the D call given in the table. TRBV21-1 is designated a pseudogene. The CDR3 contains 17 residues. The CDR3 nucleotides are TGTGCCAGCAGCTCCCCCGCAAACGACGGAGATAATGAAAAACTGTTTTTT. It encodes CASSSPANDGDNEKLFF.

This clonotype was seen a handful of times. V and J are TRBV7-3 and TRBJ1-6, with 9 bases lining up with TRBD1. The junction had 7 bases not matched to a gene; V was cut back by 6 bases and J by 7 bases. The CDR3 consists of 15 residues. The V gene's germline CDR1 is SGHTA and CDR2 FQGTGA. The CDR3 loop reads CASSRQGGANSPLHF. For the CDR3, the DNA is TGTGCCAGCAGTCGACAGGGGGGCGCAAATTCACCCCTCCACTTT.

In this sample, this clonotype turned up a few times. Its ends do not fully match the called genes, so a read error is possible. The chain recombines TRBV14 with TRBJ1-5; D uncertain. Germline V CDR1 and CDR2: SGHDN, FVKESK. This CDR3 spans 13 amino acids. CDR3 amino acids: CASSQGEDQHQHF. CDR3 coding DNA: TGTGCCAGCAGCCAAGGGGAGGATCAGCACCAGCATTTT.